These T cell receptor beta chains were read from a single sample in a study of T cells in Graves' hyperthyroidism and ophthalmopathy. TCRdb ran MiXCR on the multiplex PCR reads and lists one entry per CDR3 protein. The sample has around 300,000 distinct CDR3 sequences; more than 10% are singletons. The sample comprised blood. The receptors were gathered from a woman in her twenties or thirties with Graves' hyperthyroidism that later progressed to Graves' ophthalmopathy. Both conserved end residues are part of each CDR3. D genes are given only for firm matches. Where a row states a size, it is once, few, many or the class of an expanded clone; other rows omit it.

size: many; J: TRBJ1-3; V: TRBV28; D: NA; length: 12; DNA: TGTGCCAGCAGTTTCGAAGGAAACACCATATATTTT; CDR3: CASSFEGNTIYF
size: many; J: TRBJ2-1; V: TRBV7-9; D: NA; length: 13; DNA: TGTGCCAGCAGCTTAACAGTTTCAAATGAGCAGTTCTTC; CDR3: CASSLTVSNEQFF
size: many; J: TRBJ2-3; V: TRBV20-1; D: NA; length: 15; DNA: TGCAGTGCTAGAGGAGGACAGTCTAGCACAGATACGCAGTATTTT; CDR3: CSARGGQSSTDTQYF
size: few; J: TRBJ2-6; V: TRBV5-1; D: TRBD2; length: 16; DNA: TGCGCCAGCAGACTAGCGGGAGTGGCTGGGGCCAACGTCCTGACTTTC; CDR3: CASRLAGVAGANVLTF
size: many; J: TRBJ2-1; V: TRBV28; D: NA; length: 13; DNA: TGTGCCAGCAGAGTCGAGTCGACGAATGAGCAGTTCTTC; CDR3: CASRVESTNEQFF
size: many; J: TRBJ2-7; V: TRBV3-1; D: NA; length: 13; DNA: TGTGCCAGCAGCCAAAAGACAGGACCCGAGCAGTACTTC; CDR3: CASSQKTGPEQYF
size: many; J: TRBJ2-5; V: TRBV28; D: NA; length: 13; DNA: TGTGCCAGCAGTGAGGGGCTGAGAGAGACCCAGTACTTC; CDR3: CASSEGLRETQYF
size: many; J: TRBJ1-1; V: TRBV11-2; D: TRBD1; length: 14; DNA: TGTGCCAGCAGCTTGTCAGGGGGCCGGGCTGAAGCTTTCTTT; CDR3: CASSLSGGRAEAFF
size: many; J: TRBJ2-7; V: TRBV7-3; D: NA; length: 14; DNA: TGTGCCAGCAGCTTAGGAGACGGCTCTTTAGAGCAGTACTTC; CDR3: CASSLGDGSLEQYF
size: many; J: TRBJ2-5; V: TRBV5-6; D: NA; length: 15; DNA: TGTGCCAGCAGCTTGACCGCGGGCCCCCAAGAGACCCAGTACTTC; CDR3: CASSLTAGPQETQYF
size: NA; J: TRBJ2-2; V: TRBV27; D: NA; length: 16; DNA: TGTGCCAGCAGGCTCCGGTGGGGGACGGGGACCGGGGAGCTGTTTTTT; CDR3: CASRLRWGTGTGELFF
size: few; J: TRBJ2-2; V: TRBV12-3/TRBV12-4; D: NA; length: 17; DNA: TGTGCCAGCAGTTTATTAAGCGGGACAGGCCACACCGGGGAGCTGTTTTTT; CDR3: CASSLLSGTGHTGELFF
size: few; J: TRBJ2-2; V: TRBV7-9; D: NA; length: 14; DNA: TGTGCCAGCAGCCCGGGACCTCACACCGGGGAGCTGTTTTTT; CDR3: CASSPGPHTGELFF
size: many; J: TRBJ2-5; V: TRBV20-1; D: TRBD1; length: 15; DNA: TGCAGTGCTTCCACCCGGGGACAGGGTTTGGAGACCCAGTACTTC; CDR3: CSASTRGQGLETQYF
size: many; J: TRBJ2-1; V: TRBV30; D: NA; length: 14; DNA: TGTGCCTGGAGTGTACGCAGCGGTTACAATGAGCAGTTCTTC; CDR3: CAWSVRSGYNEQFF
size: many; J: TRBJ2-3; V: TRBV29-1; D: TRBD1; length: 15; DNA: TGCAGCGTCGTTGGGGACAGACCTAGGACAGATACGCAGTATTTT; CDR3: CSVVGDRPRTDTQYF
size: many; J: TRBJ2-1; V: TRBV7-6; D: NA; length: 15; DNA: TGTGCCAGCAGCTTAAACCCGGAAACCTACAATGAGCAGTTCTTC; CDR3: CASSLNPETYNEQFF
size: NA; J: TRBJ2-2; V: TRBV24-1; D: TRBD2; length: 18; DNA: TGTGCCACCAGTGATCAGGGGATCACTAGCGGGAAGACCGGGGAGCTGTTTTTT; CDR3: CATSDQGITSGKTGELFF
size: many; J: TRBJ2-1; V: TRBV24-1; D: TRBD1; length: 18; DNA: TGTGCCACCAGTGACCAAGGGAGAGACAGGGGCTCCTACAATGAGCAGTTCTTC; CDR3: CATSDQGRDRGSYNEQFF
size: NA; J: TRBJ2-2; V: TRBV6-5; D: TRBD1; length: 16; DNA: TGTGCCAGCAGAAAAGGGGACAGGGGGCGCACCGGGGAGCTGTTTTTT; CDR3: CASRKGDRGRTGELFF
size: few; J: TRBJ2-7; V: TRBV27; D: NA; length: 14; DNA: TGTGCCAGCAGTTCAGACTATTCCCCACACGAGCAGTACTTC; CDR3: CASSSDYSPHEQYF
size: many; J: TRBJ2-7; V: TRBV4-2; D: NA; length: 15; DNA: TGTGCCAGCAGCCCACTCTTAGCCCCCGGGGACGAGCAGTACTTC; CDR3: CASSPLLAPGDEQYF
size: many; J: TRBJ1-4; V: TRBV3-1; D: NA; length: 12; DNA: TGTGCCAGCAGCCAAAATAGAGAAAAACTGTTTTTT; CDR3: CASSQNREKLFF
size: many; J: TRBJ2-1; V: TRBV5-6; D: NA; length: 11; DNA: TGTGCCAGCAGCCTGCCGGGTGAGCAGTTCTTC; CDR3: CASSLPGEQFF
size: many; J: TRBJ1-1; V: TRBV6-1; D: TRBD1; length: 14; DNA: TGTGCCAGCAGCCGGACAGGAATGAACACTGAAGCTTTCTTT; CDR3: CASSRTGMNTEAFF
size: few; J: TRBJ2-7; V: TRBV14; D: NA; length: 15; DNA: TGTGCCAGCAGCCAAGTTTGGGGGAACCACTACGAGCAGTACTTC; CDR3: CASSQVWGNHYEQYF
size: many; J: TRBJ2-1; V: TRBV20-1; D: TRBD1; length: 15; DNA: TGCAGTGCTAGAGACCGGGACAGGGGGTACAATGAGCAGTTCTTC; CDR3: CSARDRDRGYNEQFF
size: few; J: TRBJ1-4; V: TRBV5-1; D: NA; length: 13; DNA: TGCGCCAGCAGAACACAGGATAATGAAAAACTGTTTTTT; CDR3: CASRTQDNEKLFF
size: many; J: TRBJ1-1; V: TRBV28; D: NA; length: 13; DNA: TGTGCCGCTAAGGGCACCGAGAACACTGAAGCTTTCTTT; CDR3: CAAKGTENTEAFF
size: few; J: TRBJ2-2; V: TRBV6-1; D: TRBD2; length: 14; DNA: TGTGCCATCCGGACTAGCGGGAACACCGGGGAGCTGTTTTTT; CDR3: CAIRTSGNTGELFF
size: many; J: TRBJ1-2; V: TRBV3-1; D: NA; length: 13; DNA: TGTGCCAGCAGCCAAGATTTGGGGAATGGCTACACCTTC; CDR3: CASSQDLGNGYTF
size: few; J: TRBJ2-1; V: TRBV25-1; D: TRBD2; length: 19; DNA: TGTGCCAGCAGTGAATACCGGCGGTCGACTAGCGGGAGCGGGAATGAGCAGTTCTTC; CDR3: CASSEYRRSTSGSGNEQFF
size: many; J: TRBJ1-1; V: TRBV30; D: NA; length: 13; DNA: TGTGCCTGGAGTGTATGGAGCAGGGGAGAAGCTTTCTTT; CDR3: CAWSVWSRGEAFF
size: NA; J: TRBJ1-5; V: TRBV25-1; D: NA; length: 16; DNA: TGTGCCAGCAGTGATAGGGGGACTCTGGGGAATCAGCCCCAGCATTTT; CDR3: CASSDRGTLGNQPQHF
size: many; J: TRBJ1-1; V: TRBV18; D: NA; length: 14; DNA: TGTGCCAGCTCACCTGGGGTCATGAACACTGAAGCTTTCTTT; CDR3: CASSPGVMNTEAFF